This TCR beta chain was obtained from a study of T-cell memory formation after mild COVID-19. In this sample, this clonotype turned up a few times. There are 17 residues in the CDR3. V was pared by 3 bases and J by 14 bases, with 30 bases between. In germline, CDR1 is SGHVS, CDR2 FQNEAQ. MiXCR, applied by TCRdb to the 5' RACE reads, yields one record per CDR3 protein. The sample carries about 320,000 distinct CDR3 sequences, approximately 15% recorded once. The V call is TRBV7-8, the J call TRBJ2-3, with TRBD1 as a possible D gene (6 bases). The sequence derives from a man aged 18 to 30 who had mild COVID-19 (a few samples of this study predate the infection). Cell type and time point are not known. Sequenced input: PBMCs or a T cell subset sorted from them (not recorded which). For the CDR3, the DNA is TGTGCCAGCAGCTTCCCCTTAGGAAACCAAGGCGCAGGGGCCGGGTATTTT. The encoded protein is CASSFPLGNQGAGAGYF.